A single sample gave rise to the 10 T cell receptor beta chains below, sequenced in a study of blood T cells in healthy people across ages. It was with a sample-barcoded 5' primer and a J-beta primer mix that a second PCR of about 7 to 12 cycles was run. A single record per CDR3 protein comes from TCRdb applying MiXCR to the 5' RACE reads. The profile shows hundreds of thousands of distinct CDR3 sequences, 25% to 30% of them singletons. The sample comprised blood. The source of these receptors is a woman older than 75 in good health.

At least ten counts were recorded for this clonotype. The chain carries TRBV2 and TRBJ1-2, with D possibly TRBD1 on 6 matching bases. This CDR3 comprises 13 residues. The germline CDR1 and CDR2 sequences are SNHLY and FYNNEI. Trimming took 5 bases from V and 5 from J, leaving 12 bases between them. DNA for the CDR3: TGTGCCAGCAGTCCCGGGACATCATATGGCTACACCTTC. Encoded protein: CASSPGTSYGYTF. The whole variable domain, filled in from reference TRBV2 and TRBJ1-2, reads EPEVTQTPSHQVTQMGQEVILRCVPISNHLYFYWYRQILGQKVEFLVSFYNNEISEKSEIFDDQFSVERPDGSNFTLKIRSTKLEDSAMYFCASSPGTSYGYTFGSGTRLTVV.

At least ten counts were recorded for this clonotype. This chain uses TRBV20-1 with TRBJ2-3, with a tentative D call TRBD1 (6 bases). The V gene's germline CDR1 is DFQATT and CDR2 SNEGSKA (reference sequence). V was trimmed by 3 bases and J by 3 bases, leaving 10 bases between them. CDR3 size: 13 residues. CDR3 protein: CSARIQGTDTQYF. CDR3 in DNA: TGCAGTGCTAGGATACAGGGAACAGATACGCAGTATTTT.

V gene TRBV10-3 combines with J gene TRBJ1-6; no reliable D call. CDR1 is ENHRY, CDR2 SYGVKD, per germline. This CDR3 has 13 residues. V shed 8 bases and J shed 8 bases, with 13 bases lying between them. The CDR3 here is CAIADQMDSPLHF. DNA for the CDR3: TGTGCCATCGCAGACCAAATGGATTCACCCCTCCACTTT.

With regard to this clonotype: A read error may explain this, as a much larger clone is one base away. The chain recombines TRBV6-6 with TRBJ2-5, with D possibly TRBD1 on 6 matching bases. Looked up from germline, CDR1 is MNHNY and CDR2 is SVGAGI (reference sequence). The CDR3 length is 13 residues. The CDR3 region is CTSRPGTLETQYF. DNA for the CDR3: TGTACCAGCAGACCCGGGACATTGGAGACCCAGTACTTC.

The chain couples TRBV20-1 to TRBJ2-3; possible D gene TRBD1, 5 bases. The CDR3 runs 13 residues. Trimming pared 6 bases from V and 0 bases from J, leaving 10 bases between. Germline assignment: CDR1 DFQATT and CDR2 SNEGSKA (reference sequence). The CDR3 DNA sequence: TGCAGTGCCCCGACAGATAGCACAGATACGCAGTATTTT. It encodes CSAPTDSTDTQYF.

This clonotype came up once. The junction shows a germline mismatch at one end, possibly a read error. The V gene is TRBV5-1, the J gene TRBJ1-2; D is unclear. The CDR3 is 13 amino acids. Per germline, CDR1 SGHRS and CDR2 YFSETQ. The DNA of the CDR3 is TGCGCCAGCAGCTTGACATCTAACTGTGGCTACACCTTC. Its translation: CASSLTSNCGYTF.

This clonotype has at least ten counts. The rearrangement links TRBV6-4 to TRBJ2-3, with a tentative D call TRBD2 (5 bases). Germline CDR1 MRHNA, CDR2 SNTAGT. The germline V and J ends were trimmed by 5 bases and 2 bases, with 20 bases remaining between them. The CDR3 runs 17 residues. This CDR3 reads CASSLTSRGSPTDTQYF. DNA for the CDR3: TGTGCCAGCAGTCTGACATCCCGGGGATCACCCACAGATACGCAGTATTTT.

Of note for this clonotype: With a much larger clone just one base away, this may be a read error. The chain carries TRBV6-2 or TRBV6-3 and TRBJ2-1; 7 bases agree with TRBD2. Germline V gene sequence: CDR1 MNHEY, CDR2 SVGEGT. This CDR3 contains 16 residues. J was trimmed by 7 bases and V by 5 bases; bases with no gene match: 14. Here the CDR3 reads CASSPPASGLQNEQFF. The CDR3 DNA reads TGTGCCAGCAGTCCCCCAGCTAGCGGACTTCAGAATGAGCAGTTCTTC.

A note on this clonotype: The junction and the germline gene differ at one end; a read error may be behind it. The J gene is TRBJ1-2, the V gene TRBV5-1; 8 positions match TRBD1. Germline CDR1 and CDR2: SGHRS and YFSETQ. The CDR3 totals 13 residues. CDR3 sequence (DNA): TGCACCAGCAACGAACAGGGGGTCGGCGGCTACACCTTC. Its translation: CTSNEQGVGGYTF.

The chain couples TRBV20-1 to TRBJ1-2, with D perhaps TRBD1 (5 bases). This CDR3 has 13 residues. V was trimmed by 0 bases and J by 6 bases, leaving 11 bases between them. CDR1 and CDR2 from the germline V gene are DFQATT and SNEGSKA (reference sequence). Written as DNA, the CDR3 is TGCAGTGCTAGAGAGGCCGGGGGAGATGGCTACACCTTC. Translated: CSAREAGGDGYTF.